This T cell receptor beta chain comes out of a study of cytomegalovirus exposure and HLA in healthy donors. A remark on this clone: What it recognizes is unknown.

Study findings and constraints: Most subjects' HLA-A and HLA-B alleles were reportedly predicted from TCR beta sequences. Across donors, sequencing depth was assumed by presence/absence analyses to be roughly uniform.

The CDR3 is 11 amino acids. Trimming left V 6 bases short and J 6 bases short, with 10 bases between. Per the germline V gene, CDR1 is DFQATT and CDR2 is SNEGSKA (reference sequence). PCR was performed using 60 Vbeta and 13 Jbeta primers. Profiled with immunoSEQ multiplex PCR; TCRdb holds only in-frame clones, not every one. Of approximately 220,000 clones detected, about 75% appear once; the ten largest clones hold approximately 1.8%. This rearrangement joins TRBV20-1 to TRBJ2-3; D gene unclear. The source is a male donor in good health and CMV-seronegative. Specimen: PBMCs. CDR3 DNA: TGCAGTGCCCCCCCGCGGGATACGCAGTATTTT. Translated: CSAPPRDTQYF.